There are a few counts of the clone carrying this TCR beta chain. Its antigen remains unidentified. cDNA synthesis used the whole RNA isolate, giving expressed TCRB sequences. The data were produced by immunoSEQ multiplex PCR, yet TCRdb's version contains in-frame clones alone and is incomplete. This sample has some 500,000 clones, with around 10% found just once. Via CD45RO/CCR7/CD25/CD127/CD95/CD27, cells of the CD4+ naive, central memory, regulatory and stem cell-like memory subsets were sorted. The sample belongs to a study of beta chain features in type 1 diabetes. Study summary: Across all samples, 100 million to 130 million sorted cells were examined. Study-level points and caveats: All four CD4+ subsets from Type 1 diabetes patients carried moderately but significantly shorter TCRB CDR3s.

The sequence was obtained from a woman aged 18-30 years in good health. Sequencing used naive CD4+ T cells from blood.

CDR3 sequence: CASSARDRPNTGELFF. In DNA, the CDR3 is TGTGCCAGCAGCGCCCGGGACAGACCAAACACCGGGGAGCTGTTTTTT. J is TRBJ2-2 and V is TRBV7-2, with 7 bases fitting TRBD1. V shed 5 bases, J shed 2 bases, and the junction held 8 bases outside the gene matches. Germline CDR1 reads SGHTA; CDR2 reads FQGNSA. This CDR3 is 16 amino acids long.